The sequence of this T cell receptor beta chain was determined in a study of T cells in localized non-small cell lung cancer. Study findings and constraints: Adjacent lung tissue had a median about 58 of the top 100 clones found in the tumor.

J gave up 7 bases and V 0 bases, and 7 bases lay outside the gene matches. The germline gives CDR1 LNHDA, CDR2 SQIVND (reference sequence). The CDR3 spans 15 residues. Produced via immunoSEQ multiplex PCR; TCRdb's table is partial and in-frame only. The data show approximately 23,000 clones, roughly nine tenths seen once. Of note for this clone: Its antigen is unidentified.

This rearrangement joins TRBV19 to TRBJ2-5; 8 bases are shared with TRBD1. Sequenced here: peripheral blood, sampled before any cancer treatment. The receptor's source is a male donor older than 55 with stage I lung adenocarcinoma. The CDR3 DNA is TGTGCCAGTAGTATAGATCGGGGGCAGGGGGCGACCCAGTACTTC. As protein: CASSIDRGQGATQYF.